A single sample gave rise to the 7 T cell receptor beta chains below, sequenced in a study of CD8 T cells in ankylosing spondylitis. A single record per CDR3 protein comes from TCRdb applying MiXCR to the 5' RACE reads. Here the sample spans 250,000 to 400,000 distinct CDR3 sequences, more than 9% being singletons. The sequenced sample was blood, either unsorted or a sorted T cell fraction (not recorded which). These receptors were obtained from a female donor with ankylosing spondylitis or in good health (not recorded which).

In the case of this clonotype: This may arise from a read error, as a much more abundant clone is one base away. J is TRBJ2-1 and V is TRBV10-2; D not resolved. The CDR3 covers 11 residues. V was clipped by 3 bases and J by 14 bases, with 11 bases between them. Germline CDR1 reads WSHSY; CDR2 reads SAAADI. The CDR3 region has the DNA TGCGCCAGCAGTGACCCACTCAAAAAGTTCTTC. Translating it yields CASSDPLKKFF.

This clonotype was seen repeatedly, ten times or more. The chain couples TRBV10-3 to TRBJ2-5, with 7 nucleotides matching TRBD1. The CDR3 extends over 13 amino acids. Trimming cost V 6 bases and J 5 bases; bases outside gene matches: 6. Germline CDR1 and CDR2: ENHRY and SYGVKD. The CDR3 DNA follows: TGTGCCATCAGGACGACAGGGCTGGAGACCCAGTACTTC. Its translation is CAIRTTGLETQYF.

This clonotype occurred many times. The CDR3 is CSVGLVAASTDTQYF. The CDR3 nucleotides read TGCAGCGTTGGGCTGGTCGCCGCTAGCACAGATACGCAGTATTTT. The V call is TRBV29-1, the J call TRBJ2-3; no reliable D call. The CDR3 length is 15 residues. Trimming left V 4 bases short and J 0 bases short, with 14 bases between. CDR1 is SQVTM and CDR2 is ANQGSEA in the germline V gene.

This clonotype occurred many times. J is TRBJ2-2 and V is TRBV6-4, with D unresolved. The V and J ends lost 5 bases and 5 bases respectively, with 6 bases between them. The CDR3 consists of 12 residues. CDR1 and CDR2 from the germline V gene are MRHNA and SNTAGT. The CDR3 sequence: CASSPPTGELFF. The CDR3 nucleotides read TGTGCCAGCAGTCCCCCGACCGGGGAGCTGTTTTTT.

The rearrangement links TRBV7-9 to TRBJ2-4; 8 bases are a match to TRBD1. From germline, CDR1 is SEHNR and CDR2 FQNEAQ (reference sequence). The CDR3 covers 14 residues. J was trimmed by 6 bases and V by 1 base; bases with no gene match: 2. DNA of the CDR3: TGTGCCAGCAGCTTAGTAGGGACAGGAAACATTCAGTACTTC. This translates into CASSLVGTGNIQYF.

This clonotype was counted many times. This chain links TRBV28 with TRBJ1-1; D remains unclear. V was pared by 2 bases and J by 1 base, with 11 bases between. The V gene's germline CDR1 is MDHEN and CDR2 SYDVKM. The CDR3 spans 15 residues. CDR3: CASSLRSTGNTEAFF. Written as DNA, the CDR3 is TGTGCCAGCAGTTTAAGATCCACGGGGAACACTGAAGCTTTCTTT.

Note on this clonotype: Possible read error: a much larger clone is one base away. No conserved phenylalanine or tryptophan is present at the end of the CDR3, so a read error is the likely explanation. CDR3 in amino acids: CSVEGQAYEQYL. For the CDR3, the DNA is TGCAGCGTTGAGGGTCAGGCCTACGAGCAGTACTTA. This chain joins TRBV29-1 and TRBJ2-7; D is uncertain. This CDR3 has 12 residues. Germline V gene data show CDR1 as SQVTM and CDR2 as ANQGSEA. V shed 3 bases and J shed 2 bases, with 8 bases lying between them.